These 28 T cell receptor beta chains originate from one sample sequenced in a study of control samples from healthy donors and cancer patients. Here immunoSEQ multiplex PCR was the method, and the copy in TCRdb shows in-frame clones only, minus some. The table shows tens of thousands of clones, with approximately 90% occurring only once. The sequencing input was blood. The source is a woman aged 50 to 60 in good health.

The chain couples TRBV5-8 to TRBJ2-6, with D perhaps TRBD1 or TRBD2 (5 bases each). The V gene lost 0 bases and the J gene lost 2 bases, with 15 bases spanning the gap. The CDR3 is 18 residues long. Germline-derived CDR1 and CDR2 are SGHTS and YDEGEE. CDR3 in amino acids: CASSLARTFSAGANVLTF. DNA of the CDR3: TGTGCCAGCAGCTTGGCCAGGACATTTAGCGCTGGGGCCAACGTCCTGACTTTC.

V gene TRBV18 combines with J gene TRBJ1-2; no clear D gene. V lost 2 bases, J lost 0 bases, and 10 bases lay in between. This CDR3 contains 15 residues. Germline CDR1 reads KGHSH; CDR2 reads LQKENI. CDR3 region: CASSPASTPNYGYTF. CDR3 coding DNA: TGTGCCAGCTCACCAGCCAGCACCCCTAACTATGGCTACACCTTC.

The chain uses TRBV7-2 and TRBJ2-1; D is perhaps TRBD2 (7 bases). The V gene lost 1 base and the J gene lost 5 bases, with 12 bases spanning the gap. Germline lookup yields CDR1 SGHTA and CDR2 FQGNSA. The CDR3 is 15 residues long. The CDR3 region is CASSLDRGAHNEQFF. Written as DNA, the CDR3 is TGTGCCAGCAGCTTAGACCGGGGGGCCCACAATGAGCAGTTCTTC.

V and J are TRBV7-2 and TRBJ1-5; TRBD1 is a possible D gene (6 bases). Germline V lookup: CDR1 SGHTA, CDR2 FQGNSA. This CDR3 is 17 amino acids long. The V end was cut by 5 bases, the J end by 3 bases, with 20 bases between. CDR3 region: CASSLPSGGQHNQPQHF. The CDR3 region has the DNA TGTGCCAGCAGCCTCCCTTCGGGGGGACAACACAATCAGCCCCAGCATTTT.

This rearrangement joins TRBV10-3 to TRBJ2-6, with D maybe TRBD2 (7 bases). The germline V gene has CDR1 ENHRY and CDR2 SYGVKD. This CDR3 is built from 19 residues. The V gene lost 2 bases and the J gene lost 2 bases, with 19 bases spanning the gap. The CDR3: CAISEIVYMRGPGANVLTF. CDR3 bases: TGTGCCATCAGTGAGATCGTTTATATGCGGGGGCCTGGGGCCAACGTCCTGACTTTC.

The V call is TRBV18, the J call TRBJ1-3; possible D gene TRBD1, 6 bases. This CDR3 is 14 amino acids long. CDR1 and CDR2 (germline): KGHSH, LQKENI. The V end was cut by 2 bases, the J end by 6 bases, with 11 bases between. The CDR3 region is CASSPWDKLNTIYF. CDR3 sequence (DNA): TGTGCCAGCTCACCATGGGACAAGTTAAACACCATATATTTT.

This clone was seen only a few times. The gene calls are TRBV2 and TRBJ1-5, with TRBD1 as a possible D gene (5 bases). The V and J ends lost 1 base and 3 bases respectively, with 13 bases between them. Germline CDR1 SNHLY, CDR2 FYNNEI. The CDR3 runs to 16 residues. CDR3: CASSEDTGLINQPQHF. In DNA, the CDR3 is TGTGCCAGCAGTGAAGATACAGGACTCATCAATCAGCCCCAGCATTTT.

The genes are TRBV5-1 and TRBJ2-2, with 9 bases aligning to TRBD1. This CDR3 is built from 15 residues. In germline, CDR1 is SGHRS, CDR2 YFSETQ. V dropped 1 base and J dropped 4; count of bases not matched to a gene: 2. The CDR3 reads CASSLRDRATGELFF. The CDR3 region has the DNA TGCGCCAGCAGCTTGAGGGACAGGGCCACCGGGGAGCTGTTTTTT.

The V gene is TRBV25-1, the J gene TRBJ2-7; possible D gene TRBD2, 5 bases. The V gene's germline CDR1 is MGHDK and CDR2 SYGVNS. V was trimmed by 3 bases and J by 2 bases, leaving 11 bases between them. The CDR3 is 14 amino acids. This chain's CDR3 is CASSEERPPYEQYF. As DNA, the CDR3 is TGTGCCAGCAGTGAGGAGCGGCCTCCCTACGAGCAGTACTTC.

The chain joins TRBV30 to TRBJ1-3, with unresolved D. This CDR3 is 13 amino acids long. Germline CDR1 GTSNPN, CDR2 SVGIG (reference sequence). Trimming took 0 bases from V and 4 from J, leaving 7 bases between them. The CDR3 loop reads CAWSVHRGNTIYF. CDR3 in DNA: TGTGCCTGGAGTGTACATAGGGGAAACACCATATATTTT.

The rearrangement joins TRBV20-1 to TRBJ2-5; 9 nucleotides match TRBD1. V shed 3 bases, J shed 3 bases, and the junction held 8 bases outside the gene matches. The germline CDR1 and CDR2 sequences are DFQATT and SNEGSKA (reference sequence). CDR3 length: 15 amino acids. CDR3 sequence: CSASIVGQGEETQYF. The CDR3 nucleotides read TGCAGTGCTAGTATAGTGGGACAGGGAGAAGAGACCCAGTACTTC.

The chain couples TRBV5-1 to TRBJ1-1; D gene unclear. CDR3 length: 12 amino acids. Trimming left V 0 bases short and J 6 bases short, with 6 bases between. Germline-derived CDR1 and CDR2 are SGHRS and YFSETQ. CDR3 residues: CASSLEGSEAFF. Written as DNA, the CDR3 is TGCGCCAGCAGCTTGGAAGGGTCTGAAGCTTTCTTT. The full variable domain, its missing parts supplied by reference TRBV5-1 and TRBJ1-1, is KAGVTQTPRYLIKTRGQQVTLSCSPISGHRSVSWYQQTPGQGLQFLFEYFSETQRNKGNFPGRFSGRQFSNSRSEMNVSTLELGDSALYLCASSLEGSEAFFGQGTRLTVV.

The chain carries TRBV20-1 and TRBJ1-2; D call uncertain. This CDR3 is built from 11 residues. The germline gives CDR1 DFQATT, CDR2 SNEGSKA (reference sequence). Trimming left V 1 base short and J 3 bases short, with 3 bases between. In DNA form, the CDR3 reads TGCAGTGCTAGAGCTGACTATGGCTACACCTTC. Protein sequence: CSARADYGYTF.

The chain has TRBV3-1 (or the pseudogene TRBV3-2) and TRBJ1-2; TRBD1 matches 8 bases. Germline V gives CDR1 LGHDT, CDR2 YNNKEL (reference sequence). The CDR3 length is 16 residues. The junction had 5 bases not matched to a gene; V was cut back by 2 bases and J by 0 bases. CDR3 DNA: TGTGCCAGCAGCCAATGGGACAGGACTTCTAACTATGGCTACACCTTC. This codes for CASSQWDRTSNYGYTF.

The V and J genes are TRBV6-5 and TRBJ2-7; D gene uncertain. The CDR3 runs to 13 residues. Germline V gene sequence: CDR1 MNHEY, CDR2 SVGAGI. V lost 2 bases and J 1 base, leaving 6 bases between the germline ends. CDR3 sequence (DNA): TGTGCCAGCAGTTACGCCGTATCCTACGAGCAGTACTTC. This translates into CASSYAVSYEQYF.

The genes are TRBV7-9 and TRBJ2-1; 15 bases fit TRBD2. Germline V gene data show CDR1 as SEHNR and CDR2 as FQNEAQ (reference sequence). The CDR3 is 16 amino acids. V lost 3 bases, J lost 4 bases, and 1 base stayed unmatched. The CDR3 region has the DNA TGTGCCAGCAGCTTTGGACTAGCGGGGGGGTACAATGAGCAGTTCTTC. Translated: CASSFGLAGGYNEQFF.

This chain uses TRBV2 with TRBJ1-4; no firm D call. Germline CDR1 SNHLY, CDR2 FYNNEI. The CDR3 is made up of 14 amino acids. Trimming cost V 7 bases and J 0 bases, with 9 bases left between them. CDR3 coding DNA: TGTGCCAGCATACAAGGTCCAACTAATGAAAAACTGTTTTTT. This gives the protein CASIQGPTNEKLFF. Using reference TRBV2 and TRBJ1-4 for the parts outside the CDR3, the full variable domain is EPEVTQTPSHQVTQMGQEVILRCVPISNHLYFYWYRQILGQKVEFLVSFYNNEISEKSEIFDDQFSVERPDGSNFTLKIRSTKLEDSAMYFCASIQGPTNEKLFFGSGTQLSVL.

The chain has TRBV7-9 and TRBJ1-2, with 8 positions matching TRBD1. In germline, CDR1 is SEHNR, CDR2 FQNEAQ (reference sequence). The CDR3 runs to 13 residues. Germline trimming cut 6 bases from V and 6 bases from J; bases unmatched to any gene: 6. The CDR3 sequence is CASRQGGADGYTF. CDR3 in DNA: TGTGCCAGCAGACAGGGGGGAGCTGATGGCTACACCTTC.

The chain joins TRBV5-4 to TRBJ2-3; 8 nucleotides agree with TRBD1. J lost 0 bases, V lost 3 bases, and 6 bases had no gene match. CDR3 length: 16 residues. The V gene's germline CDR1 is SGHNT and CDR2 YYREEE (reference sequence). CDR3 coding DNA: TGTGCCAGCAGCTCGAGGACAGGGAGAAGCACAGATACGCAGTATTTT. Residues: CASSSRTGRSTDTQYF.

By share of the sample, this clone is medium-sized. The chain recombines TRBV5-5 with TRBJ1-2; 7 nucleotides agree with TRBD1. V lost 3 bases to trimming and J lost 4 bases; unmatched junction nucleotides: 6. CDR3 length: 14 residues. Germline V gives CDR1 SGHKS, CDR2 YYEKEE (reference sequence). The CDR3 DNA reads TGTGCCAGCAGCTACGAGGGACAGATCTATGGCTACACCTTC. Translation gives CASSYEGQIYGYTF. The full variable domain, its missing parts supplied by reference TRBV5-5 and TRBJ1-2, is DAGVTQSPTHLIKTRGQQVTLRCSPISGHKSVSWYQQVLGQGPQFIFQYYEKEERGRGNFPDRFSARQFPNYSSELNVNALLLGDSALYLCASSYEGQIYGYTFGSGTRLTVV.

The chain combines TRBV7-9 with TRBJ2-7; maybe TRBD2 (5 bases). The V gene's germline CDR1 is SEHNR and CDR2 FQNEAQ (reference sequence). V lost 2 bases and J 3 bases, leaving 8 bases between the germline ends. The CDR3 sequence is 13 residues long. The CDR3 DNA sequence: TGTGCCAGCAGCTTAAGTCGGGACTACGAGCAGTACTTC. Residues: CASSLSRDYEQYF.

The chain carries TRBV10-3 and TRBJ2-5, with D maybe TRBD1 (6 bases). The CDR3 is 13 amino acids. V was cut by 6 bases and J by 0 bases, with 8 bases left in between. CDR1 ENHRY and CDR2 SYGVKD come from the germline V gene. The chain's CDR3 is CAISQGYQETQYF. In DNA form, the CDR3 reads TGTGCCATCAGCCAGGGGTACCAAGAGACCCAGTACTTC.

Only a few counts were recorded for this clone. One junction end does not reproduce the germline sequence, and a read error may be involved. The chain couples TRBV11-2 to TRBJ2-3; D unresolved. Germline loops: CDR1 SGHAT, CDR2 FQNNGV. The CDR3 length is 11 residues. CDR3 DNA sequence: TGTGCCAGCAGCTTAAATACCCTAGTCCTGTTT. Translated, it gives CASSLNTLVLF.

V gene TRBV2 combines with J gene TRBJ2-3; D gene uncertain. Per germline, CDR1 SNHLY and CDR2 FYNNEI. V was clipped by 5 bases and J by 4 bases, with 10 bases between them. The CDR3 has 13 residues. The CDR3 DNA sequence: TGTGCCAGCAGTCAGATGCAGGCAGATACGCAGTATTTT. Translated: CASSQMQADTQYF.

This clone was picked up a small number of times. V is TRBV2 and J is TRBJ1-1, with unresolved D. In germline, CDR1 is SNHLY, CDR2 FYNNEI. The CDR3 is made up of 13 amino acids. The V and J ends lost 4 bases and 0 bases respectively, with 6 bases between them. The CDR3 loop reads CASSAVMNTEAFF. CDR3 in DNA: TGTGCCAGCAGTGCGGTGATGAACACTGAAGCTTTCTTT.

This chain uses TRBV19 with TRBJ2-2, with a possible D match to TRBD2 (6 bases). V lost 5 bases and J lost 2, with 15 bases in between. The CDR3 sequence is 16 residues long. The V gene's germline CDR1 is LNHDA and CDR2 SQIVND (reference sequence). This chain's CDR3 is CASSARRTTNTGELFF. In DNA form, the CDR3 reads TGTGCCAGTAGTGCCCGTCGGACTACCAACACCGGGGAGCTGTTTTTT.

The chain combines TRBV2 with TRBJ2-1; D is perhaps TRBD1 (6 bases). This CDR3 has 13 residues. The germline CDR1 and CDR2 sequences are SNHLY and FYNNEI. V was clipped by 5 bases and J by 3 bases, with 8 bases between them. This CDR3 reads CASSTQGYNEQFF. CDR3 bases: TGTGCCAGCAGTACACAGGGCTACAATGAGCAGTTCTTC.

The J gene is TRBJ2-3, the V gene TRBV7-9; D perhaps matches TRBD1 (5 bases). Germline V gives CDR1 SEHNR, CDR2 FQNEAQ (reference sequence). This CDR3 spans 13 amino acids. V lost 1 base to trimming and J lost 6 bases, with 8 bases between them. The CDR3: CASSLEKGDTQYF. DNA of the CDR3: TGTGCCAGCAGCTTAGAGAAGGGGGATACGCAGTATTTT.